This entry lists 7 T cell receptor beta chains sequenced from one sample in a study of blood T cell repertoires in COVID-19. The method was immunoSEQ multiplex PCR; TCRdb's version includes in-frame clones alone and lacks a portion of them. The sample lists 250,000 to 350,000 clones, nearly 90% occurring once. Sequenced: PBMCs or T cells enriched from blood (not recorded which). The receptors come from a woman aged 18-29 years with acute COVID-19.

As concerns this clone: The identical CDR3 is also encoded by other nucleotide sequences in the sample. The CDR3 DNA is TGCGCCAGCAGCTTCAGCGGATCCTACGAGCAGTACTTC. Translation gives CASSFSGSYEQYF. The chain employs TRBV5-1 and TRBJ2-7; D is perhaps TRBD2 (5 bases). CDR1 SGHRS and CDR2 YFSETQ come from the germline V gene. The length of the CDR3 is 13 residues. Trimming took 2 bases from V and 1 from J, leaving 7 bases between them.

The rearrangement links TRBV20-1 to TRBJ2-7; perhaps TRBD2 as D (5 bases). The length of the CDR3 is 10 residues. V dropped 6 bases and J dropped 2 bases, with 5 bases sitting between them. Germline CDR1 reads DFQATT; CDR2 reads SNEGSKA (reference sequence). The CDR3 protein is CSAGAYEQYF. The CDR3 region has the DNA TGCAGTGCCGGGGCCTACGAGCAGTACTTC.

V is TRBV4-1 and J is TRBJ1-1, with 7 bases matching TRBD1. Germline trimming cut 2 bases from V and 2 bases from J; bases unmatched to any gene: 5. The CDR3 sequence is 15 residues long. The germline V gene encodes CDR1 MGHRA and CDR2 YSYEKL. CDR3 sequence (DNA): TGCGCCAGCAGCCAATTACAGGGGCCTAACACTGAAGCTTTCTTT. Translation gives CASSQLQGPNTEAFF.

J is TRBJ2-1 and V is TRBV24-1; 8 nucleotides agree with TRBD1. Germline CDR1 is KGHDR and CDR2 is SFDVKD. Trimming removed 3 bases from V and 0 bases from J; junction bases left unmatched: 3. The length of the CDR3 is 16 residues. CDR3 sequence reads: CATSDTGGGSYNEQFF. For the CDR3, the DNA is TGTGCCACCAGTGATACAGGGGGTGGCTCCTACAATGAGCAGTTCTTC.

V usage is TRBV10-3 and J usage is TRBJ1-1; weak D call: TRBD1 (5 bases). Germline loops: CDR1 ENHRY, CDR2 SYGVKD. V gave up 3 bases and J gave up 6 bases, with 17 bases separating them. This CDR3 region has 15 residues. The CDR3 bases are TGTGCCATCAGTGATCAAGGGGCGCAGAGTTCTGAAGCTTTCTTT. Amino acids: CAISDQGAQSSEAFF.

V gene TRBV4-3 combines with J gene TRBJ2-3; 12 bases are a match to TRBD2. This CDR3 is built from 18 residues. With 1 base clipped from V and 7 bases from J, the junction kept 12 bases outside the gene matches. CDR1 and CDR2 (germline): LGHNA, YSLEER. CDR3 in amino acids: CASSQGTGASGRAHTQYF. The CDR3 bases are TGCGCCAGCAGCCAAGGGACAGGGGCTAGCGGGAGGGCCCATACGCAGTATTTT.

There are a few counts of this clone. The V and J genes are TRBV30 and TRBJ2-1; no clear D. Germline V gene sequence: CDR1 GTSNPN, CDR2 SVGIG (reference sequence). CDR3 length: 15 residues. V was trimmed by 3 bases and J by 0 bases, leaving 12 bases between them. The CDR3 nucleotides read TGTGCCTGGAGAACTAAGCGAAACTCCTACAATGAGCAGTTCTTC. Protein product: CAWRTKRNSYNEQFF.